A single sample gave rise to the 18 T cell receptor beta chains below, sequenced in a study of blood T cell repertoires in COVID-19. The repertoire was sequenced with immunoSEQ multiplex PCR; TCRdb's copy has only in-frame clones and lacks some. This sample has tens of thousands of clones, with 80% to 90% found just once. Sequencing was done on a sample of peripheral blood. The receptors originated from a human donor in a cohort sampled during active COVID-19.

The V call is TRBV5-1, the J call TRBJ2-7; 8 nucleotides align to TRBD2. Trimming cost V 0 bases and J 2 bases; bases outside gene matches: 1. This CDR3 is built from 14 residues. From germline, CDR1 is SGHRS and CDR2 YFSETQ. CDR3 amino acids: CASSLGSGAYEQYF. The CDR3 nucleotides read TGCGCCAGCAGCTTGGGTAGCGGGGCCTACGAGCAGTACTTC. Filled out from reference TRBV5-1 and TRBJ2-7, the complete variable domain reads KAGVTQTPRYLIKTRGQQVTLSCSPISGHRSVSWYQQTPGQGLQFLFEYFSETQRNKGNFPGRFSGRQFSNSRSEMNVSTLELGDSALYLCASSLGSGAYEQYFGPGTRLTVT.

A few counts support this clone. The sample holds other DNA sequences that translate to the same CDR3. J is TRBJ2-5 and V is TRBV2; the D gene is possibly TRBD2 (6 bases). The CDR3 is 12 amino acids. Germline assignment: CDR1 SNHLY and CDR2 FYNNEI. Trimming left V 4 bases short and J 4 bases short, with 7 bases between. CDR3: CASSVGGETQYF. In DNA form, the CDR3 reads TGTGCCAGCAGTGTGGGGGGAGAGACCCAGTACTTC.

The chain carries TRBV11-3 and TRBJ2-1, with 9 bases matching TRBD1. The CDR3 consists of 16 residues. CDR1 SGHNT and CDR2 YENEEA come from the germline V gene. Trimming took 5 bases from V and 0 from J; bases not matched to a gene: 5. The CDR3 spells CASSTQTGGSYNEQFF. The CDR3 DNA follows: TGTGCCAGCAGCACTCAGACAGGGGGCTCCTACAATGAGCAGTTCTTC.

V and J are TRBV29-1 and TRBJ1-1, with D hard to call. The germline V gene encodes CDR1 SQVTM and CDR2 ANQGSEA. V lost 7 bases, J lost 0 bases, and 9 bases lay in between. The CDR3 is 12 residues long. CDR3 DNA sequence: TGCAGCGGCACAGAGATGAACACTGAAGCTTTCTTT. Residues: CSGTEMNTEAFF.

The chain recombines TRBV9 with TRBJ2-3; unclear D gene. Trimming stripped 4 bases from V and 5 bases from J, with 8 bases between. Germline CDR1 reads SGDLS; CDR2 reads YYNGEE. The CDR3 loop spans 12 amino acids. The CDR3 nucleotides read TGTGCCAGCAGCCCTATTTTAGATACGCAGTATTTT. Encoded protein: CASSPILDTQYF.

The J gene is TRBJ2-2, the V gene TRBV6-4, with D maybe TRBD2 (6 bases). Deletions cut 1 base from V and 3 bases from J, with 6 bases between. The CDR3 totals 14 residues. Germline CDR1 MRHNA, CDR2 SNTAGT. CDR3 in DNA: TGTGCCAGCAGTGACTGGGGGGACACCGGGGAGCTGTTTTTT. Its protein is CASSDWGDTGELFF.

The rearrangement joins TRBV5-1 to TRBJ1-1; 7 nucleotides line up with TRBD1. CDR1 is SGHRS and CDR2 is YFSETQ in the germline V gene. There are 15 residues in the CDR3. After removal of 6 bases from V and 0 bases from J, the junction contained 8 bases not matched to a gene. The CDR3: CASNFGTAMNTEAFF. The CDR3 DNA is TGCGCCAGCAACTTCGGGACAGCTATGAACACTGAAGCTTTCTTT.

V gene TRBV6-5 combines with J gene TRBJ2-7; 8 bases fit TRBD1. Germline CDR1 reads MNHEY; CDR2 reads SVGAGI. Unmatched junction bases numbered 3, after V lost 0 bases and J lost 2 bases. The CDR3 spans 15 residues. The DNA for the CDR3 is TGTGCCAGCAGTTACTCGGCAGGGGGCCCCTACGAGCAGTACTTC. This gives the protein CASSYSAGGPYEQYF.

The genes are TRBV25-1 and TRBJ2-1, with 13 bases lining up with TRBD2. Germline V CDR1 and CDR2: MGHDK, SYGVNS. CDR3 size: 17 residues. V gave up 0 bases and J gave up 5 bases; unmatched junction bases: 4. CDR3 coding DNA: TGTGCCAGCAGTGAATACTCCGGGACTAGCGGGGACAATGAGCAGTTCTTC. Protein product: CASSEYSGTSGDNEQFF.

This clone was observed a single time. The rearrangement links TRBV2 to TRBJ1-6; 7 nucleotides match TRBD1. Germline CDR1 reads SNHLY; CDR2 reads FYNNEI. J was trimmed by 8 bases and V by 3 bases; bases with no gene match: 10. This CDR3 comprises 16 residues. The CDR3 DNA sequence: TGTGCCAGCAGTGAGCACCCGGGACAGCGAGATTCACCCCTCCACTTT. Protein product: CASSEHPGQRDSPLHF.

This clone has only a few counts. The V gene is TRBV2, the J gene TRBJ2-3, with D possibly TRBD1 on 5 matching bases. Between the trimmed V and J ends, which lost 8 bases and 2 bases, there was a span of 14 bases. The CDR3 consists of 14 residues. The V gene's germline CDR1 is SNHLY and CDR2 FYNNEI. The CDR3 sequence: CASVRGQNTDTQYF. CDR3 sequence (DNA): TGTGCCAGCGTACGTGGACAAAACACAGATACGCAGTATTTT.

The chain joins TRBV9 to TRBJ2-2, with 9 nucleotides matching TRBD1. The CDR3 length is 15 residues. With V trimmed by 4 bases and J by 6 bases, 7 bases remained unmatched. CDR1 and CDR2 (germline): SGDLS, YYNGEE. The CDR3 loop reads CASSPQDRGAGELFF. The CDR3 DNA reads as TGTGCCAGCAGCCCCCAAGACAGGGGGGCCGGGGAGCTGTTTTTT.

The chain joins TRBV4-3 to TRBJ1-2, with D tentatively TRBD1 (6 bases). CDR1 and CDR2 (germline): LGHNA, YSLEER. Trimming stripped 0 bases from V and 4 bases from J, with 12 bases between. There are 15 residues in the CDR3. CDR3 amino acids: CASSQDRTVGYGYTF. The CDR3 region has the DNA TGCGCCAGCAGCCAAGATAGGACAGTGGGCTATGGCTACACCTTC.

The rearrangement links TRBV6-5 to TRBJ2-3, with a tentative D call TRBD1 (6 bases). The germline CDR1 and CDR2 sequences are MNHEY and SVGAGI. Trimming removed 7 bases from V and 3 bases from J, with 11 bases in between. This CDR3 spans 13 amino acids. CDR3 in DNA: TGTGCCAGCATTCACACAGGGACAGATACGCAGTATTTT. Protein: CASIHTGTDTQYF.

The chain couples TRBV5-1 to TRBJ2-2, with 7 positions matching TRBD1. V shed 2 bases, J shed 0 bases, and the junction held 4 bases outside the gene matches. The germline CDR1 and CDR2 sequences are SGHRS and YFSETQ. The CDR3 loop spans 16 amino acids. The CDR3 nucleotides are TGCGCCAGCAGCTTCCAAGGGGGCGCGAACACCGGGGAGCTGTTTTTT. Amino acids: CASSFQGGANTGELFF. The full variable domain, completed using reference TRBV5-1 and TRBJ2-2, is KAGVTQTPRYLIKTRGQQVTLSCSPISGHRSVSWYQQTPGQGLQFLFEYFSETQRNKGNFPGRFSGRQFSNSRSEMNVSTLELGDSALYLCASSFQGGANTGELFFGEGSRLTVL.

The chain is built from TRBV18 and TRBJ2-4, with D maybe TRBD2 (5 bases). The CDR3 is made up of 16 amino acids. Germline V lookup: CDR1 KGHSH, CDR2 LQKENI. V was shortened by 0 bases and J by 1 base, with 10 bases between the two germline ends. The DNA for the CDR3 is TGTGCCAGCTCACCACCGTCTAGCTTCGCCAAAAACATTCAGTACTTC. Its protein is CASSPPSSFAKNIQYF.

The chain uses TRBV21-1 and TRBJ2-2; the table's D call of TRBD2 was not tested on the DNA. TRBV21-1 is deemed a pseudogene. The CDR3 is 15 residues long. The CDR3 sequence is CASSKGRVGTGELFF. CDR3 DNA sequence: TGTGCCAGCAGCAAAGGCCGCGTCGGGACCGGGGAGCTGTTTTTT.

The CDR3 loop reads CASSSRELSGNTIYF. The CDR3 nucleotides read TGTGCCAGCAGTTCTCGGGAGCTCTCTGGAAACACCATATATTTT. The chain links TRBV2 to TRBJ1-3; the D is unclear. The CDR3 extends over 15 amino acids. Trimming cost V 5 bases and J 0 bases, with 11 bases left between them. Germline assignment: CDR1 SNHLY and CDR2 FYNNEI.